These T cell receptor beta chains were read from a single sample in a study of CD8 T cells in ankylosing spondylitis. TCRdb reprocessed the 5' RACE reads with MiXCR, giving one entry per CDR3 protein. This table has approximately 540,000 distinct CDR3 sequences, about 12% appearing once. The sequenced sample was blood, either unsorted or a sorted T cell fraction (not recorded which). The receptors were gathered from a male donor with ankylosing spondylitis. Both conserved end residues are part of each CDR3. A D gene is named only where the DNA matches it firmly. Expanded clones get a size class; other rows say once, few or many, or leave the size out.

clone size	V gene	D gene	J gene	CDR3 protein	CDR3 DNA
NA	TRBV3-1	TRBD2	TRBJ2-5	CASSQVGLAEETQYF	TGTGCCAGCAGCCAAGTAGGACTAGCGGAAGAGACCCAGTACTTC
few	TRBV20-1	NA	TRBJ2-3	CSAGFSTDTQYF	TGCAGTGCTGGATTTAGCACAGATACGCAGTATTTT
few	TRBV2	TRBD2	TRBJ2-4	CASSLPPRGGTSGRLGNIQYF	TGTGCCAGCAGTCTACCTCCTAGAGGCGGGACTAGCGGGAGGTTAGGGAACATTCAGTACTTC
few	TRBV20-1	TRBD1	TRBJ1-5	CSARDPGQGFQPQHF	TGCAGTGCTAGAGACCCGGGACAGGGGTTCCAGCCCCAGCATTTT
many	TRBV5-1	NA	TRBJ2-5	CASSLLGQETQYF	TGCGCCAGCAGCTTACTCGGTCAAGAGACCCAGTACTTC
few	TRBV14	TRBD1	TRBJ2-7	CASSQGTGDEQYF	TGTGCCAGCAGCCAAGGGACAGGAGACGAGCAGTACTTC
many	TRBV7-2	NA	TRBJ2-1	CASSLVGGTSYNEQFF	TGCGCCAGCAGCTTGGTAGGTGGAACTTCCTACAATGAGCAGTTCTTC
many	TRBV7-9	NA	TRBJ1-1	CASSLDSMEAFF	TGTGCCAGCAGCCTAGACTCCATGGAGGCTTTCTTT
few	TRBV3-1	NA	TRBJ1-3	CASKRQALYGNTIYF	TGTGCCAGCAAGAGACAGGCCCTATATGGAAACACCATATATTTT
NA	TRBV2	TRBD2	TRBJ2-3	CASSSPLVAGGADTQYF	TGTGCCAGCAGCAGTCCCCTGGTAGCGGGAGGGGCAGATACGCAGTATTTT
few	TRBV20-1	NA	TRBJ1-2	CSARDGHQDGYTF	TGCAGTGCTAGAGACGGACATCAGGATGGCTACACCTTC
NA	TRBV20-1	TRBD2	TRBJ2-5	CSARDWRTSGNQETQYF	TGCAGTGCTAGAGATTGGAGGACTAGCGGGAACCAAGAGACCCAGTACTTC
few	TRBV30	NA	TRBJ1-1	CAWSVLGQSDAFF	TGTGCCTGGAGTGTATTAGGACAGTCCGACGCTTTCTTT
NA	TRBV25-1	NA	TRBJ2-1	CASSDLSSSYNEQFF	TGTGCCAGCAGTGATTTGAGTAGCTCCTACAATGAGCAGTTCTTC
many	TRBV30	NA	TRBJ2-1	CAWSVLGGYSTQFF	TGTGCCTGGAGTGTACTGGGGGGTTACTCAACGCAGTTCTTC
few	TRBV18	TRBD2	TRBJ2-1	CASSPDTGGPVHEQFF	TGTGCCAGCTCACCAGATACGGGGGGTCCGGTCCATGAGCAGTTCTTC
once	TRBV29-1	NA	TRBJ2-1	CSVFLAVPYNEQFF	TGCAGCGTTTTTCTGGCGGTCCCCTACAATGAGCAGTTCTTC
few	TRBV29-1	NA	TRBJ2-7	CSVDDRERPYEQYF	TGCAGCGTTGACGACAGAGAAAGACCCTACGAGCAGTACTTC
NA	TRBV20-1	NA	TRBJ1-1	CSARVTGNTEAFF	TGCAGTGCTAGAGTCACGGGGAACACTGAAGCTTTCTTT
many	TRBV5-1	TRBD2	TRBJ2-7	CASSLDSGRKYF	TGCGCCAGCAGCTTGGATAGCGGGAGGAAGTACTTC
NA	TRBV20-1	TRBD2	TRBJ2-1	CSARPPGLAGNEQFF	TGCAGTGCTAGGCCCCCGGGACTAGCGGGCAATGAGCAGTTCTTC
few	TRBV20-1	NA	TRBJ2-7	CSARDLSAGAPYEQYF	TGCAGTGCTAGAGATCTTTCGGCGGGGGCCCCCTACGAGCAGTACTTC
few	TRBV10-3	TRBD2	TRBJ2-3	CAISESLAGGEDTQYF	TGTGCCATCAGTGAATCGCTAGCGGGAGGGGAGGATACGCAGTATTTT
NA	TRBV2	NA	TRBJ1-1	CASRANRQDLMNTEAFF	TGTGCCAGCAGAGCTAACCGACAGGACCTCATGAACACTGAAGCTTTCTTT
few	TRBV6-1	TRBD2	TRBJ2-7	CASTGGLAYEQYF	TGTGCCAGCACCGGGGGACTAGCGTACGAGCAGTACTTC
NA	TRBV7-2	NA	TRBJ1-4	CASSLGPGNNEKLFF	TGTGCCAGCAGCTTAGGGCCAGGAAATAATGAAAAACTGTTTTTT
few	TRBV4-2	NA	TRBJ2-1	CASSQGLFSYNEQFF	TGTGCCAGCAGCCAAGGACTATTCTCCTACAATGAGCAGTTCTTC
few	TRBV7-9	NA	TRBJ1-2	CASSRGRGNYGYTF	TGTGCCAGCAGCCGCGGGCGGGGGAACTATGGCTACACCTTC
few	TRBV29-1	TRBD1	TRBJ2-3	CSVGGTGITDTQYF	TGCAGCGTGGGCGGGACAGGGATCACAGATACGCAGTATTTT
few	TRBV29-1	NA	TRBJ2-1	CSVEESPSLVNEQFF	TGCAGCGTTGAAGAGTCCCCTAGCCTGGTCAATGAGCAGTTCTTC
few	TRBV27	NA	TRBJ1-4	CASGEATNEKLFF	TGTGCCAGCGGGGAGGCAACTAATGAAAAACTGTTTTTT
NA	TRBV20-1	NA	TRBJ1-5	CSASPREGIQPQHF	TGCAGTGCTAGTCCCAGGGAGGGGATTCAGCCCCAGCATTTT
many	TRBV20-1	NA	TRBJ2-1	CSLTGLYNEQFF	TGCAGTTTGACGGGACTTTACAATGAGCAGTTCTTC
NA	TRBV20-1	TRBD2	TRBJ2-1	CSARNPLAGVLNEQFF	TGCAGTGCTAGGAACCCGCTAGCGGGAGTATTAAATGAGCAGTTCTTC
NA	TRBV15	TRBD1	TRBJ1-2	CATSSRDRGSGGYTF	TGTGCCACCAGCAGCCGGGACAGAGGCTCTGGTGGCTACACCTTC
NA	TRBV7-9	NA	TRBJ2-1	CASSSDRDQYNEQFF	TGTGCCAGCAGCTCGGACCGGGACCAATACAATGAGCAGTTCTTC
NA	TRBV29-1	NA	TRBJ1-1	CSAPAGATEAFF	TGCAGCGCTCCGGCGGGGGCCACTGAAGCTTTCTTT
few	TRBV4-1	NA	TRBJ1-1	CASSQVVRGTEAFF	TGCGCCAGCAGCCAAGTGGTCAGGGGAACTGAAGCTTTCTTT
many	TRBV20-1	TRBD2	TRBJ2-1	CSARDGLVTSGIEQFF	TGCAGTGCTAGAGATGGGCTGGTGACTAGCGGGATTGAGCAGTTCTTC
NA	TRBV28	NA	TRBJ2-7	CASSLGGWRIIPLSSYEQYF	TGTGCCAGCAGTTTGGGGGGCTGGCGTATCATACCCCTAAGCTCCTACGAGCAGTACTTC
NA	TRBV12-3/TRBV12-4	NA	TRBJ1-5	CASSPRGQLNQPQHF	TGTGCCAGCAGTCCCCGGGGGCAGCTAAATCAGCCCCAGCATTTT
NA	TRBV12-3/TRBV12-4	TRBD2	TRBJ2-1	CASSLAGGPRPFF	TGTGCCAGCAGTTTAGCGGGAGGGCCGAGGCCGTTCTTC
many	TRBV20-1	NA	TRBJ2-1	CSARDGRTSYNEQFF	TGCAGTGCTAGGGACGGGAGAACCTCTTACAATGAGCAGTTCTTC
NA	TRBV20-1	NA	TRBJ2-1	CSTPGRSSYNEQFF	TGCAGTACCCCAGGGAGGAGCTCCTACAATGAGCAGTTCTTC
few	TRBV12-3/TRBV12-4	NA	TRBJ1-1	CASSSGPAEAFF	TGTGCCAGCAGTTCAGGTCCGGCTGAAGCTTTCTTT
few	TRBV5-5	TRBD1	TRBJ1-1	CASSLGPGGRTEAFF	TGTGCCAGCAGCTTGGGTCCAGGGGGCAGGACTGAAGCTTTCTTT
NA	TRBV6-5	NA	TRBJ2-1	CASSFLGGSAGEQFF	TGTGCCAGCAGTTTTTTGGGGGGTTCGGCCGGTGAGCAGTTCTTC
few	TRBV29-1	TRBD2	TRBJ2-5	CSVGSGGRETQYF	TGCAGCGTTGGGTCGGGGGGTCGGGAGACCCAGTACTTC
NA	TRBV7-9	TRBD1	TRBJ2-7	CASSKGTALEQYF	TGTGCCAGCAGCAAGGGGACAGCCTTAGAGCAGTACTTC
few	TRBV5-6	NA	TRBJ1-5	CASSRRADFPQHF	TGTGCCAGCAGCAGGAGAGCAGATTTTCCCCAGCATTTT
many	TRBV5-1	NA	TRBJ2-7	CASSPNRAIMEQYF	TGCGCCAGCAGTCCGAACAGGGCCATAATGGAGCAGTACTTC
NA	TRBV12-3/TRBV12-4	NA	TRBJ1-5	CASSFRSPINYGRTFQPQHF	TGTGCCAGCAGTTTTCGATCGCCGATCAACTACGGGCGGACTTTTCAGCCCCAGCATTTT
few	TRBV12-3/TRBV12-4	TRBD2	TRBJ2-5	CASSGLAGGGETQYF	TGTGCCAGCAGTGGGCTAGCGGGAGGAGGGGAGACCCAGTACTTC